This TCR beta chain was observed in a study of T cell changes during pregnancy in multiple sclerosis. Using immunoSEQ multiplex PCR, the repertoire was profiled, and TCRdb retains in-frame clones only, with some absent. The data show about 98,000 clones, just over 90% seen once. This clonotype was sampled from a female donor in good health, enrolled as a control in a pregnancy study. The sequencing here drew on peripheral blood, taken after pregnancy.

The CDR3 region has the DNA TGTGCCAGTAGCATGCAGGGTGGCTATGGCTACACCTTC. Encoded protein: CASSMQGGYGYTF. The chain joins TRBV19 to TRBJ1-2, with D possibly matching TRBD1 (5 bases). The CDR3 length is 13 residues. Germline CDR1 is LNHDA and CDR2 is SQIVND (reference sequence). Trimming removed 6 bases at V and 4 bases at J, with 12 bases between. The whole variable domain, filled in from reference TRBV19 and TRBJ1-2, reads DGGITQSPKYLFRKEGQNVTLSCEQNLNHDAMYWYRQDPGQGLRLIYYSQIVNDFQKGDIAEGYSVSREKKESFPLTVTSAQKNPTAFYLCASSMQGGYGYTFGSGTRLTVV.